This TCR beta chain emerged from a study of tumor-infiltrating lymphocytes in primary liver carcinoma. Study in general: Tumors measured roughly 4 to 11 cm and were stage T1-T3 N0M0. The study obtained roughly 3.65 to 7.5 million productive TCRbeta reads per sample, similar across tissue types.

The investigators made TCR beta cDNA from about 500 ng total RNA, using a constant-region primer. Amplification in three nested multiplex PCR rounds with slightly modified ARM-PCR gave rise to TCR beta libraries. TRBV1-TRBV30 forward primers paired with a C-beta reverse primer were used in the first two PCR rounds, which ran roughly 9 cycles each. TCRdb fed the multiplex PCR reads into MiXCR, producing one record per CDR3 protein. The table lists roughly 70,000 distinct CDR3 sequences, roughly two thirds of them singletons. About this clonotype: As the CDR3 is not closed by the conserved phenylalanine or tryptophan, this likely results from a read error. Because the CDR3's place on the DNA is in doubt, the DNA is left out and the CDR3 is given as listed by TCRdb.

Between roughly 17 and 33 mg of unsorted bulk tissue served as the source from which RNA and DNA were co-extracted. The cohort consisted of patients whose primary liver carcinoma was surgically resected. Germline CDR1 MGHRA, CDR2 YSYEKL. The CDR3 spans 14 amino acids, including both terminal residues. This TCR derives from a man aged 35 to 55 with primary liver carcinoma and hepatitis B virus infection. The rearrangement uses TRBV4-1 and TRBJ2-2. Sequencing was performed on liver tumor tissue from sampling region 4. Subset defined: tumor region T4, right-lateral pole. Here the CDR3 reads CASSQEDNTGELCS.